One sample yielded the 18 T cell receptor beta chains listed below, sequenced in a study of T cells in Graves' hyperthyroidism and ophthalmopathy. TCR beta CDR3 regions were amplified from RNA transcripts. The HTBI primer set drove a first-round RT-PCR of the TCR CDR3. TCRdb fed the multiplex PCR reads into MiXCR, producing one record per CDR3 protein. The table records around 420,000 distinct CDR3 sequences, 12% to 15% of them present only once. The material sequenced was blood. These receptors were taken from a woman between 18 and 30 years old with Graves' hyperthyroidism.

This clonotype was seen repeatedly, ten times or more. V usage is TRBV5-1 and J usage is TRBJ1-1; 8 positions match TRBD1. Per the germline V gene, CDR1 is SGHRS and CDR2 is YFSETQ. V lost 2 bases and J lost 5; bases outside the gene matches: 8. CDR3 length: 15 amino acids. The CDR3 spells CASSFPTGEGTEAFF. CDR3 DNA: TGCGCCAGCAGCTTCCCGACAGGGGAGGGAACTGAAGCTTTCTTT.

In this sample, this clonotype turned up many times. The CDR3 DNA sequence: TGTGCCAGCAGTGAACCGGGACAGGGATTTTGGGGCTACACCTTC. This translates into CASSEPGQGFWGYTF. The chain employs TRBV2 and TRBJ1-2, with 9 bases fitting TRBD1. After removal of 2 bases from V and 8 bases from J, the junction contained 9 bases not matched to a gene. CDR1 and CDR2 from the germline V gene are SNHLY and FYNNEI. The length of the CDR3 is 15 residues. Full variable domain (outside the CDR3, taken from reference TRBV2 and TRBJ1-2): EPEVTQTPSHQVTQMGQEVILRCVPISNHLYFYWYRQILGQKVEFLVSFYNNEISEKSEIFDDQFSVERPDGSNFTLKIRSTKLEDSAMYFCASSEPGQGFWGYTFGSGTRLTVV.

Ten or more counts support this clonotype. The CDR3 DNA is TGTGCCAGTAGCCCTGGACAGGGTAACAATGAGCAGTTCTTC. Translation gives CASSPGQGNNEQFF. The V gene is TRBV19, the J gene TRBJ2-1; 8 nucleotides align to TRBD1. The CDR3 covers 14 residues. CDR1 and CDR2 from the germline V gene are LNHDA and SQIVND (reference sequence). Losses at the gene ends were 6 bases for V and 5 bases for J; bases not matched to a gene: 6.

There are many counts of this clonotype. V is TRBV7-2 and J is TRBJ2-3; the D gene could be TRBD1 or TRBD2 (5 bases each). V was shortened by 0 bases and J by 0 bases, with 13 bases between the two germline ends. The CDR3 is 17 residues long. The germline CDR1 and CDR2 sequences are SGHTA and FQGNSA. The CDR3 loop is CASSLALRGASTDTQYF. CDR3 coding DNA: TGTGCCAGCAGCTTAGCGCTAAGGGGAGCAAGCACAGATACGCAGTATTTT. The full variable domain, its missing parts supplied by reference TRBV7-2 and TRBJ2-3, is GAGVSQSPSNKVTEKGKDVELRCDPISGHTALYWYRQSLGQGLEFLIYFQGNSAPDKSGLPSDRFSAERTGGSVSTLTIQRTQQEDSAVYLCASSLALRGASTDTQYFGPGTRLTVL.

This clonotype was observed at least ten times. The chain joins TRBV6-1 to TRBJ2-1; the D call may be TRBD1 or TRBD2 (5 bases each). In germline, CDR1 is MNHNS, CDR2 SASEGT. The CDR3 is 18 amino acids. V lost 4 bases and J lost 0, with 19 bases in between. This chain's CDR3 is CASSAGPALPGSYNEQFF. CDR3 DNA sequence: TGTGCCAGCAGTGCGGGACCCGCACTTCCTGGCTCCTACAATGAGCAGTTCTTC.

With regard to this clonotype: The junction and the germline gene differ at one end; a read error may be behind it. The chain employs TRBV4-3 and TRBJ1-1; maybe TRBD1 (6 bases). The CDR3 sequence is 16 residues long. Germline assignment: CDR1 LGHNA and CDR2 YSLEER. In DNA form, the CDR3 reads TGCGCCAGCAGCCAACTCCGGGGAGGGGGGAACCCTGAAGCTTTCTTT. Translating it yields CASSQLRGGGNPEAFF.

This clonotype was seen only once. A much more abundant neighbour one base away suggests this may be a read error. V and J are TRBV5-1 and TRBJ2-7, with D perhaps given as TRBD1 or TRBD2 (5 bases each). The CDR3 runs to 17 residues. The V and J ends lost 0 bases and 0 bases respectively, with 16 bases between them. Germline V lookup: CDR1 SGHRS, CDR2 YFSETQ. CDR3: CASSLGFGTTSSYEQYF. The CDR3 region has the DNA TGCGCCAGCAGCTTGGGTTTCGGGACGACAAGCTCCTACGAGCAGTACTTC.

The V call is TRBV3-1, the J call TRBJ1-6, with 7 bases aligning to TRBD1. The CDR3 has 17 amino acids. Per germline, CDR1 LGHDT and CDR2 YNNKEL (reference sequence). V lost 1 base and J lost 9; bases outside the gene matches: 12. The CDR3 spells CASSQVRDRDGISPLHF. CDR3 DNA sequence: TGTGCCAGCAGCCAAGTCAGAGACAGGGATGGAATTTCACCCCTCCACTTT. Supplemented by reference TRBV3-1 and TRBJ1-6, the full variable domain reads DTAVSQTPKYLVTQMGNDKSIKCEQNLGHDTMYWYKQDSKKFLKIMFSYNNKELIINETVPNRFSPKSPDKAHLNLHINSLELGDSAVYFCASSQVRDRDGISPLHFGNGTRLTVT.

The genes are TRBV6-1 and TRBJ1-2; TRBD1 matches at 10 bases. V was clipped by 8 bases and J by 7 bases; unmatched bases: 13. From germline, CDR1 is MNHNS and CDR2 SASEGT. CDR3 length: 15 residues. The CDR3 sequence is CASLNLEGTGAGYTF. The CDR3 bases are TGTGCCAGCCTTAACCTCGAAGGGACAGGGGCTGGCTACACCTTC.

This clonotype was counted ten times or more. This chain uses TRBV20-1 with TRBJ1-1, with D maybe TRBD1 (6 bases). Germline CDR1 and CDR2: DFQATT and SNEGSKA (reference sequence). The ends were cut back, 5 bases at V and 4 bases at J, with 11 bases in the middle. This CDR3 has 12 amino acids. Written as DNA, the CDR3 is TGCAGTGCTGGGGGGGCGCGCACTGAAGCTTTCTTT. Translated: CSAGGARTEAFF.

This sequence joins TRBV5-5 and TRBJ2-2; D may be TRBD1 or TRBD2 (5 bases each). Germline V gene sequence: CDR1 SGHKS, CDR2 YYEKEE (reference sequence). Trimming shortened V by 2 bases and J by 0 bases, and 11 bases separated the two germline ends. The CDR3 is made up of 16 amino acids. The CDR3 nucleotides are TGTGCCAGCAGCTTCCGGGACCTAACGAACACCGGGGAGCTGTTTTTT. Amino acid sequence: CASSFRDLTNTGELFF.

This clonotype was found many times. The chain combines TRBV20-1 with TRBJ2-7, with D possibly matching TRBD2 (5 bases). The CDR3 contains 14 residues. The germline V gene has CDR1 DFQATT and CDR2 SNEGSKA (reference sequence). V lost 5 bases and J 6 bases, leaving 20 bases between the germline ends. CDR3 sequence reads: CSASPGSTKGEQYF. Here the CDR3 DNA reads TGCAGTGCTTCTCCGGGATCTACAAAGGGCGAGCAGTACTTC.

The CDR3 region has the DNA TGTGCCAGCAGACCCCCCGGGCGGATGATCTACAATGAGCAGTTCTTC. It codes for CASRPPGRMIYNEQFF. This rearrangement joins TRBV27 to TRBJ2-1, with D hard to call. The CDR3 spans 16 residues. V dropped 6 bases and J dropped 3 bases, with 18 bases sitting between them. Germline CDR1 MNHEY, CDR2 SMNVEV (reference sequence).

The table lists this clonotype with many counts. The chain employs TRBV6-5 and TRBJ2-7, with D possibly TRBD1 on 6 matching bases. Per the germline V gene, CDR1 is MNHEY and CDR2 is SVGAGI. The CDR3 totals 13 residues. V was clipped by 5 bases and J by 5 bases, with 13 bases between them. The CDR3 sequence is CASSNYRVDEQYF. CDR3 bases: TGTGCCAGCAGTAACTACAGGGTAGACGAGCAGTACTTC.

The CDR3 DNA reads as TGTGCCAGCAGCCCACGACTAGCGGGAGGAGACAATGAGCAGTTCTTC. Encoded protein: CASSPRLAGGDNEQFF. V gene TRBV7-9 combines with J gene TRBJ2-1; 13 bases map to TRBD2. The CDR3 sequence is 16 residues long. Losses at the gene ends were 5 bases for V and 5 bases for J; bases not matched to a gene: 6. CDR1 SEHNR and CDR2 FQNEAQ come from the germline V gene (reference sequence).

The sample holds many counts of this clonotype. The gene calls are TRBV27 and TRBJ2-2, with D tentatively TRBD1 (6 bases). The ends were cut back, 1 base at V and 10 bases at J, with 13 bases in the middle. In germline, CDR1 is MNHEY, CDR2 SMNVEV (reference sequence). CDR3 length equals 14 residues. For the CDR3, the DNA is TGTGCCAGCAGTTTATATCAGGGGAGTGAGGAGCTGTTTTTT. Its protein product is CASSLYQGSEELFF.

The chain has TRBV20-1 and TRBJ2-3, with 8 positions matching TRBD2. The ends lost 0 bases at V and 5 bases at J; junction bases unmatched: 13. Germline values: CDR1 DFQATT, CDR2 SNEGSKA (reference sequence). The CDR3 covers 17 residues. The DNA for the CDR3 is TGCAGTGCTAGAGATTCTGGGGAAGCGGGAGATATAGATACGCAGTATTTT. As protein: CSARDSGEAGDIDTQYF.

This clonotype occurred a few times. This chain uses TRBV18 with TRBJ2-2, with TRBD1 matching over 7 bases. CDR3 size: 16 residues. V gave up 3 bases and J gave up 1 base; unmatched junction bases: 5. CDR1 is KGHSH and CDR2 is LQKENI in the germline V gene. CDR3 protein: CASSPQRQGNTGELFF. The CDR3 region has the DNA TGTGCCAGCTCACCCCAGCGACAGGGGAACACCGGGGAGCTGTTTTTT.